The clone carrying this TCR beta chain has more than one count but fewer than ten. Its antigen is not identified. The CDR3 loop spans 12 amino acids. Per the germline V gene, CDR1 is MGHDK and CDR2 is SYGVNS. With 3 bases removed from V and 4 bases from J, the gap between germline ends came to 6 bases. Source study methods: As immunoSEQ supplied junction-only sequences (without quality scores), filtering differed. Method: immunoSEQ multiplex PCR; TCRdb's copy keeps in-frame clones and lacks some. V and J calls and clone size are as listed in that table; D and trimming were resolved from the DNA. Here the sample spans over a million clones, 96% being singletons. The sample is drawn from a study of shared clonotypes between healthy human individuals. The study, taken as a whole, reports: What naive subsets generally showed was a larger estimated richness than memory subsets showed.

The chain is built from TRBV25-1 and TRBJ1-2; D gene ambiguous. This TCR was recovered from a man in his thirties or forties in good health. What was sequenced was naive CD4+ T cells sorted from blood. Subset noted: CD45RA+ positively selected. CDR3 nucleotide sequence: TGTGCCAGCAGTGATGTGGGCTATGGCTACACCTTC. This codes for CASSDVGYGYTF.